Included here is one TCR beta chain sequence, with context. The entry originates in a study of shared clonotypes between healthy human individuals. The germline V gene encodes CDR1 ENHRY and CDR2 SYGVKD. The V gene end was trimmed by 2 bases and the J gene end by 3 bases; junction bases not matched to a gene: 2. The CDR3 is made up of 14 amino acids. Sequenced by immunoSEQ multiplex PCR; TCRdb stores in-frame clones only, minus some. Of millions of clones listed, around 90% are singletons. This TCR derives from a man younger than 35 in good health. This chain uses TRBV10-3 with TRBJ2-7; 9 bases fit TRBD1. Sequencing used naive CD4+ T cells sorted from blood. Subset here: CD45RA+ positively selected. The CDR3 DNA reads as TGTGCCATCAGTGAGGGGACAGGGCTCTACGAGCAGTACTTC. This translates into CAISEGTGLYEQYF.